This T cell receptor (beta chain) appears in the sequencing data of a study of T cell responses to AZD1222 COVID-19 vaccine. To note about this clone: What it binds is unknown.

Sequencing used immunoSEQ multiplex PCR; TCRdb keeps in-frame clones, though not all of them. The table records 25,000 to 30,000 clones, around 78% of them present only once. Study results and limitations: Repertoires were obtained solely post-peak T cell response. In a largely white British group with more females than males, clonal diversity was possibly underestimated.

This receptor was identified in an adult in good health. This material consisted of peripheral blood, taken on day 0 of AZD1222 vaccination.

CDR3 residues: CASSPGGIKETQYF. Here the CDR3 DNA reads TGTGCCAGCAGCCCAGGGGGAATAAAAGAGACCCAGTACTTC. J is TRBJ2-5 and V is TRBV7-9; 7 bases match TRBD1. CDR3 size: 14 residues. The V gene end was trimmed by 5 bases and the J gene end by 3 bases; junction bases not matched to a gene: 6. Germline CDR1 is SEHNR and CDR2 is FQNEAQ (reference sequence).